A selection of T cell receptor beta chains follows, all from one sample in a study of response to subunit inactivated influenza vaccine. TCRdb itself ran the RT-PCR reads through MiXCR, one entry per CDR3 protein. The table records 600,000 to 700,000 distinct CDR3 sequences, 14% of them present only once. Here the sequenced sample was PBMCs from blood, taken 14 to 15 days before vaccination. All receptors derive from a man between 50 and 59 years old who received an inactivated influenza vaccine. Both conserved end residues are part of each CDR3. The order of the fields is V gene, D gene, clone size, J gene, CDR3 DNA, CDR3 protein. A D gene is named only where the DNA matches it firmly. Some rows mark clone size as missing; the rest say once, few, many or name a class of expanded clone.

TRBV4-3,-,-,TRBJ2-1,TGCGCCAGCAGCGAAAGGGGAAACAGGCTATACAATGAGCAGTTCTTC,CASSERGNRLYNEQFF
TRBV6-2/TRBV6-3,TRBD1,-,TRBJ2-1,TGTGCCAGCAGTACGACAGGGGCCCTAAGCTCCTACAATGAGCAGTTCTTC,CASSTTGALSSYNEQFF
TRBV7-2,-,-,TRBJ2-6,TGTGCCAGCAGCCCGTGGGTCTCTGGGGCCAACGTCCTGACTTTC,CASSPWVSGANVLTF
TRBV9,TRBD1,-,TRBJ2-7,TGTGCCAGCAGCGAGACGACAGGGGGTCCCTACGAGCAGTACTTC,CASSETTGGPYEQYF
TRBV3-1,-,-,TRBJ2-7,TGTGCCAGCAGCCCGCAAGCAAACTACGAGCAGTACTTC,CASSPQANYEQYF
TRBV29-1,-,few,TRBJ2-7,TGCAGCGTTGATCCGGGAGAATCGAAGCAGTACTTC,CSVDPGESKQYF
TRBV9,-,-,TRBJ1-6,TGTGCCAGCAACCCGGGACACGTCTGGTCACCCCTCCACTTT,CASNPGHVWSPLHF
TRBV7-9,-,-,TRBJ2-7,TGTGCCAGCAGCCACCCGGAGGGAATCGACGAGCAGTACTTC,CASSHPEGIDEQYF
TRBV5-1,TRBD2,few,TRBJ2-7,TGCGCCAGCAGCGATGGGACTAGCTTCTACGAGCAGTACTTC,CASSDGTSFYEQYF
TRBV14,TRBD2,-,TRBJ2-1,TGTGCCAGCAGCCGGATAGGTAGCGGGGTTAACAATGAGCAGTTCTTC,CASSRIGSGVNNEQFF
TRBV7-2,-,few,TRBJ2-7,TGTGCCAGCAGTGTTCTTGCGTCCTACGAGCAGTACTTC,CASSVLASYEQYF
TRBV7-2,-,many,TRBJ2-7,TGTGCCAGCAGCTTAGCGGCCATCTACGAGCAGTACTTC,CASSLAAIYEQYF
TRBV12-3/TRBV12-4,-,few,TRBJ2-5,TGTGCCAGCAGTTTGGGCACCCTGACGGAGACCCAGTACTTC,CASSLGTLTETQYF
TRBV20-1,-,few,TRBJ2-3,TGCAGTCCATACCACGGCAGGACTAACACAGATACGCAGTATTTT,CSPYHGRTNTDTQYF
TRBV10-3,TRBD2,few,TRBJ2-3,TGTGCCATCAGTGAGGGCCCGGCGGGAGGGCCAACAGATACGCAGTATTTT,CAISEGPAGGPTDTQYF
TRBV7-2,TRBD2,few,TRBJ2-1,TGTGCCAGCAGCTTAGATGGACTAGCGGTAAATGAGCAGTTCTTC,CASSLDGLAVNEQFF
TRBV4-3,-,-,TRBJ2-3,TGCGCCAGCAGCCACTCCTTAACCCTTTGGGCAGGGAATACGCAGTATTTT,CASSHSLTLWAGNTQYF
TRBV5-1,TRBD2,few,TRBJ2-7,TGCGCCAGCAGCCCCCGGGGGGACGGCGAGCAGTACTTC,CASSPRGDGEQYF
TRBV10-3,-,few,TRBJ2-7,TGTGCCATCGGGCCGGCCTACGAGCAGTACTTC,CAIGPAYEQYF
TRBV9,-,few,TRBJ1-3,TGTGCCAGCAGCGTAGGGGACATTCTAAACTCTGGAAACACCATATATTTT,CASSVGDILNSGNTIYF
TRBV21-1,-,-,TRBJ2-7,TGTGCCAGCAGCTATACGGTCGCCTTCCCCGAGCAGTACTTC,CASSYTVAFPEQYF
TRBV27,-,few,TRBJ1-2,TGTGCCAGCAGTCCCCAGGCAGGGCCCTATGGCTACACCTTC,CASSPQAGPYGYTF
TRBV29-1,-,many,TRBJ2-2,TGCAGCGTTACCAGGGGCGCCGGGGAGCTGTTTTTT,CSVTRGAGELFF
TRBV20-1,-,-,TRBJ2-1,TGCAGTGCTAGTGGGGCTAGCGCACATGAGCAGTTCTTC,CSASGASAHEQFF
TRBV19,-,-,TRBJ1-1,TGTGCCAGTAGTCCCGAACAGGGAATGGACACTGAAGCTTTCTTT,CASSPEQGMDTEAFF
TRBV4-2,TRBD2,few,TRBJ2-3,TGTGCCAGCAGCCAAGATAGCGGGAGAGGGACCTTGAATACGCAGTATTTT,CASSQDSGRGTLNTQYF
TRBV4-1,-,few,TRBJ2-4,TGCGCCAGCAGCCAAGCGGGGGTTCCCAGCAAAAACATTCAGTACTTC,CASSQAGVPSKNIQYF
TRBV2,-,-,TRBJ1-6,TGTGCCAGCACTAGGGGGGATTCACCCCTCCACTTT,CASTRGDSPLHF
TRBV7-2,-,few,TRBJ1-5,TGTGCCAGCAGTTCTCAAACAGGTCCGGGACAGCCCCAGCATTTT,CASSSQTGPGQPQHF
TRBV10-3,TRBD2,few,TRBJ2-1,TGTGCCATCTCTGGGGCCGAAAGTAGCGGGAGTTCCTACAATGAGCAGTTCTTC,CAISGAESSGSSYNEQFF